This T cell receptor beta chain was retrieved from a study of CD8 T cells in Susac syndrome (dated by TCRdb to about 2019). Looking at the study overall: Whether CD8+ T cell activation and differentiation in Susac syndrome was antigen driven was tested using repertoire sequencing.

The germline V gene gives CDR1 as SGHTA and CDR2 as FQGNSA. Measured from the cysteine to the phenylalanine, the CDR3 is 14 residues long. Of the read, only the CDR3 DNA is kept; its 42 bases are in frame from base 1. For this chain, trimming is 5 bases at the V end and 7 bases at the J end, and the number of junction bases without a gene match is 8. RNA was extracted with the RNeasy kit and roughly 0.45 to 1 ug was reverse transcribed using random hexamers. The immunoSEQ multiplex PCR assay, which covers 54 Vbeta and 13 Jbeta segments, was used to amplify TCR beta CDR3 regions. To correct PCR amplification bias, a synthetic template baseline was used for both primer optimization and computational correction. On the study's bioinformatics: Reads were assigned to V, D and J genes according to IMGT and analyzed in immunoSEQ Analyzer, with only productive sequences retained. Clonality was computed as one minus Shannon entropy normalized by log2 of the number of productive unique sequences. Public and private clones were assessed among the 100 most prevalent clones of each patient and control. Clones were defined as Susac-specific when absent from the healthy and MS cohorts, from fewer than 1,200 published viral clones and from other ImmuneACCESS disease sequences. TCRdb reran the public reads through fastp at Q25 and MiXCR, keeping productive beta chains. Each entry merges the rows of one CDR3 protein and shows their most common DNA and genes. The V and J calls and clone size come from TCRdb's table, not from the authors' own analysis. This sample has 90,000 to 150,000 distinct CDR3 sequences in its table, and approximately 91% of those were observed once. The top ten clones comprise 0.11% to 0.15% of the sample.

Peripheral blood CD8+ and CD4+ T cells from healthy donors, Susac syndrome patients and multiple sclerosis patients were profiled by high-throughput TCR beta sequencing. Healthy donors were included as age- and sex-matched controls. Bulk CD8+ and CD4+ T cells were purified by magnetic negative isolation, while CD8+ TEMRA cells were enriched using FACS. Blood was drawn into EDTA tubes, processed within 24 hours, and PBMCs were isolated by density gradient centrifugation. PBMCs intended for TCR sequencing were cryopreserved in liquid nitrogen and were subsequently thawed in a 37 degrees C water bath. The sorted or isolated CD4+, CD8+ and CD8+ TEMRA cells reached a purity of at least 90%. What the work shows at the level of the full study, not this receptor alone: The TCR sequencing and HLA analysis was acknowledged to have included a relatively small number of individuals.

Comments on this clonotype: Its antigen is unknown. No quality values exist for individual bases; no much larger clone is one base distant.

The chain joins TRBV7-2 to TRBJ2-1; a stretch of 7 junction bases matches TRBD1. The sequenced material came from CD4+ T cells from PBMCs. The sequence was obtained from a human donor in good health. The CDR3 protein is CASSPTGVVNEQFF. At the DNA level, the sequence is TGTGCCAGCAGCCCTACAGGGGTGGTGAATGAGCAGTTCTTC. The variable domain in full, with residues beyond the CDR3 obtained from the reference TRBV7-2 and TRBJ2-1 genes, is GAGVSQSPSNKVTEKGKDVELRCDPISGHTALYWYRQSLGQGLEFLIYFQGNSAPDKSGLPSDRFSAERTGGSVSTLTIQRTQQEDSAVYLCASSPTGVVNEQFFGPGTRLTVL.